This T cell receptor beta chain is drawn from a study of blood T cell repertoires in COVID-19. Study details: Whether acute or convalescent, the COVID-19 samples came from the United States, Italy and Spain. PBMCs, B-cell-depleted T cells, or T cells provided the cDNA or gDNA that made up the material.

V dropped 6 bases and J dropped 1; count of bases not matched to a gene: 7. This CDR3 region has 16 residues. Germline CDR1 and CDR2: MNHEY and SMNVEV (reference sequence). As originally analysed: How many nucleated cells were present was estimated from reference gene primer amplification. TCRdb's table, derived via immunoSEQ multiplex PCR, lists solely in-frame clones and lacks some. That table is the source of V, J and clone size, and D and trimming were worked out from the DNA. The table has 280,000 or so clones, about 88% seen once; the top ten hold approximately 13%. The sequence derives from a woman between 55 and 75 years old with acute or convalescent COVID-19. The chain employs TRBV27 and TRBJ2-1, with TRBD1 identical over 9 bases. Material for sequencing was peripheral blood. In nucleotides, the CDR3 is TGTGCCAGCAGCTCCGGGACAGGGTATTCCTACAATGAGCAGTTCTTC. This codes for CASSSGTGYSYNEQFF.